These 30 T cell receptor beta chains originate from one sample sequenced in a study of graft-versus-host responses after intestinal transplantation. These receptors' targets are unknown. The table came from immunoSEQ multiplex PCR; TCRdb's copy has only in-frame clones and leaves some out. In the table there are approximately 130,000 clones, around 90% of which are singletons. The input for sequencing was unstimulated CD4+ T cells sorted from spleen or lymph node cells, taken before intestinal transplant. All receptors come from a human donor who received an intestinal transplant.

The rearrangement uses TRBV5-6 and TRBJ2-5; D is perhaps TRBD1 (6 bases). From germline, CDR1 is SGHDT and CDR2 YYEEEE. This CDR3 comprises 15 residues. V shed 4 bases and J shed 1 base, with 14 bases lying between them. The DNA for the CDR3 is TGTGCCAGCAGCCAAAGGACAGTAAGCCAAGAGACCCAGTACTTC. Protein product: CASSQRTVSQETQYF.

The chain has TRBV25-1 and TRBJ1-2, with TRBD1 identical over 8 bases. The length of the CDR3 is 12 residues. V was clipped by 3 bases and J by 8 bases; unmatched bases: 2. Germline assignment: CDR1 MGHDK and CDR2 SYGVNS. In nucleotides, the CDR3 is TGTGCCAGCAGTGATCCAGGGGGCGGCTACACCTTC. Translated, it gives CASSDPGGGYTF.

The chain joins TRBV18 to TRBJ1-2; D possibly corresponds to TRBD1 (5 bases). Trimming cost V 2 bases and J 1 base, with 8 bases left between them. Germline V gene sequence: CDR1 KGHSH, CDR2 LQKENI. The CDR3 is 14 amino acids. CDR3 sequence reads: CASSPGGFNYGYTF. CDR3 bases: TGTGCCAGCTCACCAGGGGGTTTTAACTATGGCTACACCTTC.

The gene calls are TRBV7-2 and TRBJ1-3; D is possibly TRBD1 (5 bases). V was pared by 4 bases and J by 2 bases, with 12 bases between. CDR1 is SGHTA and CDR2 is FQGNSA in the germline V gene. The CDR3 is 15 residues long. The CDR3 region is CASSWAGRPGNTIYF. DNA of the CDR3: TGTGCCAGCAGCTGGGCAGGGCGTCCTGGAAACACCATATATTTT.

The V and J genes are TRBV2 and TRBJ1-4, with D tentatively TRBD1 (5 bases). This CDR3 spans 13 amino acids. Trimming removed 7 bases from V and 8 bases from J, with 14 bases in between. Germline CDR1 and CDR2: SNHLY and FYNNEI. CDR3 residues: CASNRITGEKLFF. CDR3 nucleotides: TGTGCCAGCAATCGGATAACAGGAGAAAAACTGTTTTTT.

The chain joins TRBV7-8 to TRBJ1-5, with D tentatively TRBD1 (5 bases). Trimming shortened V by 2 bases and J by 4 bases, and 15 bases separated the two germline ends. Germline V gene sequence: CDR1 SGHVS, CDR2 FQNEAQ. The CDR3 has 16 amino acids. CDR3 sequence: CASSLMAGRGNQPQHF. In nucleotides, the CDR3 is TGTGCCAGCAGCTTAATGGCAGGGAGGGGTAATCAGCCCCAGCATTTT.

V gene TRBV6-4 combines with J gene TRBJ2-3, with D possibly matching TRBD1 (5 bases). Trimming pared 3 bases from V and 5 bases from J, leaving 9 bases between. The CDR3 loop spans 13 amino acids. Germline CDR1 reads MRHNA; CDR2 reads SNTAGT. The CDR3 loop is CASSEVRGDTQYF. The CDR3 DNA follows: TGTGCCAGCAGTGAGGTTAGGGGAGATACGCAGTATTTT.

This clone appeared once. V and J are TRBV5-3 and TRBJ1-5, with a tentative D call TRBD1 (6 bases). Being an ORF, TRBV5-3 has a function that is uncertain. V was pared by 5 bases and J by 5 bases, with 14 bases between. This CDR3 is built from 14 residues. CDR3 nucleotides: TGTGCCAGAAGGAAGGGGGGAGTTGATCAGCCCCAGCATTTT. Its translation: CARRKGGVDQPQHF.

This clone was seen just once. This chain links TRBV2 with TRBJ2-3; D is unresolved. Deletions cut 2 bases from V and 4 bases from J, with 16 bases between. CDR1 and CDR2 (germline): SNHLY, FYNNEI. There are 16 residues in the CDR3. CDR3 coding DNA: TGTGCCAGCAGTGAATCGCCCTCATTAGGCGCAGATACGCAGTATTTT. As protein: CASSESPSLGADTQYF.

The chain employs TRBV18 and TRBJ1-2, with TRBD1 as a possible D gene (5 bases). The CDR3 extends over 12 amino acids. V was shortened by 10 bases and J by 6 bases, with 15 bases between the two germline ends. Germline V gene sequence: CDR1 KGHSH, CDR2 LQKENI. This chain's CDR3 is CATSRDDDGYTF. The CDR3 DNA follows: TGTGCCACCAGCCGGGACGACGATGGCTACACCTTC.

This clone was observed a handful of times. This chain connects TRBV27 to TRBJ2-5; a possible D gene is TRBD2 (5 bases). This CDR3 is built from 13 residues. Trimming pared 6 bases from V and 5 bases from J, leaving 13 bases between. Germline CDR1 is MNHEY and CDR2 is SMNVEV (reference sequence). This chain's CDR3 is CASSRGVRETQYF. The DNA for the CDR3 is TGTGCCAGCAGCCGGGGTGTTAGGGAGACCCAGTACTTC.

The chain links TRBV5-6 to TRBJ1-2; D might be TRBD1 (6 bases). V was pared by 1 base and J by 2 bases, with 9 bases between. The germline V gene has CDR1 SGHDT and CDR2 YYEEEE. CDR3 length equals 14 residues. The CDR3 region is CASSLRDTNYGYTF. In DNA form, the CDR3 reads TGTGCCAGCAGCTTGCGGGACACGAACTATGGCTACACCTTC.

The V and J genes are TRBV27 and TRBJ2-5, with TRBD2 identical over 11 bases. This CDR3 comprises 17 residues. Germline V CDR1 and CDR2: MNHEY, SMNVEV (reference sequence). V lost 3 bases to trimming and J lost 2 bases; unmatched junction nucleotides: 8. The CDR3 nucleotides read TGTGCCAGCAGTTTTCTAGCGGGGGGCCTCTTACAAGAGACCCAGTACTTC. Protein sequence: CASSFLAGGLLQETQYF.

The genes are TRBV9 and TRBJ2-2; TRBD2 might be the D (7 bases). Deletions cut 0 bases from V and 0 bases from J, with 9 bases between. The V gene's germline CDR1 is SGDLS and CDR2 YYNGEE. There are 16 residues in the CDR3. The CDR3 DNA follows: TGTGCCAGCAGCGTAGGGGGGGGCGCGAACACCGGGGAGCTGTTTTTT. Its translation is CASSVGGGANTGELFF.

The genes are TRBV5-1 and TRBJ2-5, with 7 bases lining up with TRBD1. The V segment lost 3 bases and the J segment 5 bases; nucleotides outside the gene matches: 4. The CDR3 spans 13 residues. Germline V gives CDR1 SGHRS, CDR2 YFSETQ. In DNA form, the CDR3 reads TGCGCCAGCAGCTATACAGGGGAGGAGACCCAGTACTTC. This codes for CASSYTGEETQYF.

V usage is TRBV5-5 and J usage is TRBJ2-2; possibly TRBD1 for D (6 bases). CDR1 is SGHKS, CDR2 YYEKEE, per germline (reference sequence). The CDR3 runs 13 residues. V lost 1 base to trimming and J lost 6 bases, with 7 bases between them. For the CDR3, the DNA is TGTGCCAGCAGCTTGAAGGGGGCCGGGGAGCTGTTTTTT. Its translation: CASSLKGAGELFF.

The chain uses TRBV18 and TRBJ2-7; 9 bases map to TRBD1. J lost 4 bases, V lost 6 bases, and 4 bases had no gene match. The CDR3 has 13 residues. The germline CDR1 and CDR2 sequences are KGHSH and LQKENI. The CDR3 is CASSGDRAYEQYF. Written as DNA, the CDR3 is TGTGCCAGCTCCGGGGACAGGGCTTACGAGCAGTACTTC.

The gene calls are TRBV5-1 and TRBJ1-2, with 9 bases aligning to TRBD1. Germline V CDR1 and CDR2: SGHRS, YFSETQ. Trimming cost V 7 bases and J 5 bases; bases outside gene matches: 9. This CDR3 is built from 14 residues. CDR3 region: CASDPTGTGYGYTF. The CDR3 DNA reads TGCGCCAGCGACCCAACCGGGACAGGGTATGGCTACACCTTC. Combining the CDR3 with reference TRBV5-1 and TRBJ1-2 gives the whole variable domain KAGVTQTPRYLIKTRGQQVTLSCSPISGHRSVSWYQQTPGQGLQFLFEYFSETQRNKGNFPGRFSGRQFSNSRSEMNVSTLELGDSALYLCASDPTGTGYGYTFGSGTRLTVV.

This clone was recorded only once. V is TRBV29-1 and J is TRBJ1-4; maybe TRBD1 (5 bases). The CDR3 spans 13 residues. V was clipped by 6 bases and J by 5 bases, with 13 bases between them. CDR1 is SQVTM and CDR2 is ANQGSEA in the germline V gene. This CDR3 reads CSVGGGSNEKLFF. CDR3 bases: TGCAGCGTCGGCGGGGGGTCCAATGAAAAACTGTTTTTT.

The V gene is TRBV6-6, the J gene TRBJ1-1; TRBD1 might be the D (6 bases). Trimming took 5 bases from V and 3 from J, leaving 16 bases between them. The CDR3 totals 15 residues. The germline CDR1 and CDR2 sequences are MNHNY and SVGAGI (reference sequence). The CDR3 loop reads CASSIGKGHYTEAFF. For the CDR3, the DNA is TGTGCCAGCAGTATCGGGAAGGGACACTACACTGAAGCTTTCTTT.

This rearrangement joins TRBV6-5 to TRBJ1-2; perhaps TRBD1 as D (5 bases). The CDR3 is 13 amino acids. The germline V gene encodes CDR1 MNHEY and CDR2 SVGAGI. V gave up 0 bases and J gave up 7 bases, with 9 bases separating them. CDR3 coding DNA: TGTGCCAGCAGTTACTCTGGGGGTGGTGGCTACACCTTC. Its translation: CASSYSGGGGYTF.

The chain couples TRBV6-5 to TRBJ2-1; 9 bases are a match to TRBD1. There are 14 residues in the CDR3. Per germline, CDR1 MNHEY and CDR2 SVGAGI. The V and J ends lost 0 bases and 9 bases, in that order; junction bases with no gene match: 3. The CDR3 here is CASSYSGQGTEQFF. As DNA, the CDR3 is TGTGCCAGCAGTTACTCGGGACAGGGCACTGAGCAGTTCTTC.

This chain links TRBV11-2 with TRBJ2-1, with TRBD2 identical over 12 bases. Germline V CDR1 and CDR2: SGHAT, FQNNGV. Unmatched junction bases numbered 7, after V lost 5 bases and J lost 5 bases. There are 16 residues in the CDR3. The CDR3 sequence is CASSTPGLAGNNEQFF. CDR3 DNA sequence: TGTGCCAGCAGCACCCCCGGACTAGCGGGGAACAATGAGCAGTTCTTC. Together with reference TRBV11-2 and TRBJ2-1, the CDR3 gives the full variable domain: EAGVAQSPRYKIIEKRQSVAFWCNPISGHATLYWYQQILGQGPKLLIQFQNNGVVDDSQLPKDRFSAERLKGVDSTLKIQPAKLEDSAVYLCASSTPGLAGNNEQFFGPGTRLTVL.

This chain uses TRBV6-1 with TRBJ2-3; tentatively, D is TRBD1 or TRBD2 (6 bases each). This CDR3 has 16 amino acids. The V end was cut by 2 bases, the J end by 0 bases, with 12 bases between. The germline V gene encodes CDR1 MNHNS and CDR2 SASEGT. The CDR3 reads CASSENRGTSTDTQYF. The CDR3, as DNA: TGTGCCAGCAGTGAAAATAGGGGGACTAGCACAGATACGCAGTATTTT.

This clone was picked up one time. CDR3 in DNA: TGCGCCAGCAGCCAAGACTCGAGCCAAGAGACCCAGTACTTC. This codes for CASSQDSSQETQYF. The chain carries TRBV4-1 and TRBJ2-5; D is unresolved. The ends were cut back, 0 bases at V and 1 base at J, with 6 bases in the middle. CDR3 length: 14 residues. Germline V gene data show CDR1 as MGHRA and CDR2 as YSYEKL.

The V call is TRBV5-1, the J call TRBJ1-2, with D tentatively TRBD1 (6 bases). Trimming shortened V by 0 bases and J by 4 bases, and 13 bases separated the two germline ends. The V gene's germline CDR1 is SGHRS and CDR2 YFSETQ. The CDR3 is 15 residues long. In DNA, the CDR3 is TGCGCCAGCAGCTTGGCACAGGGAGTTAGCTATGGCTACACCTTC. Protein: CASSLAQGVSYGYTF.

The chain links TRBV27 to TRBJ1-6; 8 bases map to TRBD1. CDR3 length: 14 residues. The germline CDR1 and CDR2 sequences are MNHEY and SMNVEV (reference sequence). V lost 2 bases and J lost 9; bases outside the gene matches: 3. Here the CDR3 reads CASSLTGQVSPLHF. In DNA, the CDR3 is TGTGCCAGCAGTTTAACGGGACAGGTTTCACCCCTCCACTTT.

This chain connects TRBV9 to TRBJ2-7; D is possibly TRBD1 or TRBD2 (5 bases each). Germline V gene lookup returns CDR1 SGDLS and CDR2 YYNGEE. The V end was cut by 0 bases, the J end by 2 bases, with 12 bases between. This CDR3 contains 15 residues. The CDR3 sequence: CASSVAWDQPYEQYF. The CDR3 nucleotides read TGTGCCAGCAGCGTAGCCTGGGACCAACCCTACGAGCAGTACTTC. The whole variable domain, remainder taken from reference TRBV9 and TRBJ2-7, is DSGVTQTPKHLITATGQRVTLRCSPRSGDLSVYWYQQSLDQGLQFLIQYYNGEERAKGNILERFSAQQFPDLHSELNLSSLELGDSALYFCASSVAWDQPYEQYFGPGTRLTVT.

The rearrangement uses TRBV30 and TRBJ2-7, with 9 bases lining up with TRBD1. J gave up 2 bases and V 2 bases, and 7 bases lay outside the gene matches. The CDR3 runs to 15 residues. Germline lookup yields CDR1 GTSNPN and CDR2 SVGIG (reference sequence). CDR3 DNA sequence: TGTGCCTGGAGTTACAGGGGGCCGGGAGCCTACGAGCAGTACTTC. Translation: CAWSYRGPGAYEQYF.

The genes are TRBV7-9 and TRBJ2-3, with 11 bases aligning to TRBD2. Germline loops: CDR1 SEHNR, CDR2 FQNEAQ (reference sequence). V dropped 5 bases and J dropped 6; count of bases not matched to a gene: 4. This CDR3 is 14 amino acids long. The CDR3 DNA sequence: TGTGCCAGCAGCCTTGCTAGCGGGGGGGATACGCAGTATTTT. The encoded protein is CASSLASGGDTQYF.